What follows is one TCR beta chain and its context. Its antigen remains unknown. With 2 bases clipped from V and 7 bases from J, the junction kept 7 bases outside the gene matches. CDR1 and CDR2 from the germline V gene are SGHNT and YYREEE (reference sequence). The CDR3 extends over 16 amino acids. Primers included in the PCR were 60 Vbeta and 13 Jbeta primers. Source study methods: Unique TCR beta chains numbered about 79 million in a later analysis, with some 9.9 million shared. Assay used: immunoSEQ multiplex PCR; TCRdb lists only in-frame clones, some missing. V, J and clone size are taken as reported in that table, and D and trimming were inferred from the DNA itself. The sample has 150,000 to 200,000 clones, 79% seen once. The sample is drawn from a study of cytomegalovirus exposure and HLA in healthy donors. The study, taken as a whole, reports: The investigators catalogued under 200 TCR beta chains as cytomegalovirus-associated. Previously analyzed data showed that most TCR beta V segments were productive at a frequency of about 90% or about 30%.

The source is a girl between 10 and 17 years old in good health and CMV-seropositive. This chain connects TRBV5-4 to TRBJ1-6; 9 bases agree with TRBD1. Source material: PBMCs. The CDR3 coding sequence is TGTGCCAGCAGCTTTACCTCGGGACAGGGAAATTCACCCCTCCACTTT. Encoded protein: CASSFTSGQGNSPLHF. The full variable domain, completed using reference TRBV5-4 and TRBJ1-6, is ETGVTQSPTHLIKTRGQQVTLRCSSQSGHNTVSWYQQALGQGPQFIFQYYREEENGRGNFPPRFSGLQFPNYSSELNVNALELDDSALYLCASSFTSGQGNSPLHFGNGTRLTVT.